Sequencing of this T cell receptor beta chain was carried out in a study of blood T cells in healthy people across ages. The CDR3 contains 12 residues. Germline V gene data show CDR1 as GTSNPN and CDR2 as SVGIG (reference sequence). The V end was cut by 5 bases, the J end by 9 bases, with 16 bases between. Sample-barcoded 5' priming and a J-beta primer mix drove a second PCR of about 7 to 11 cycles. TCRdb reprocessed the 5' RACE reads with MiXCR, giving one entry per CDR3 protein. The table includes around 1.5 million distinct CDR3 sequences, roughly 30% detected once. Study observations and caveats: CMV status of donors was unknown, possibly confounding expanded clonotype changes. Leaving the PBMCs unsorted stopped any conclusive comparison of naive versus antigen-experienced cells.

Each sample had at least 6 million PBMCs isolated. RNA extraction gave at least 5.5 micrograms of total RNA per sample. Concerning this clonotype itself: The antigen remains unidentified.

Sequenced: blood. This TCR derives from a woman under 40 in good health. The J gene is TRBJ2-5, the V gene TRBV30; the D gene is possibly TRBD2 (5 bases). This chain's CDR3 is CAWEDAPGAQYF. CDR3 DNA sequence: TGTGCCTGGGAGGACGCACCCGGGGCCCAGTACTTC.